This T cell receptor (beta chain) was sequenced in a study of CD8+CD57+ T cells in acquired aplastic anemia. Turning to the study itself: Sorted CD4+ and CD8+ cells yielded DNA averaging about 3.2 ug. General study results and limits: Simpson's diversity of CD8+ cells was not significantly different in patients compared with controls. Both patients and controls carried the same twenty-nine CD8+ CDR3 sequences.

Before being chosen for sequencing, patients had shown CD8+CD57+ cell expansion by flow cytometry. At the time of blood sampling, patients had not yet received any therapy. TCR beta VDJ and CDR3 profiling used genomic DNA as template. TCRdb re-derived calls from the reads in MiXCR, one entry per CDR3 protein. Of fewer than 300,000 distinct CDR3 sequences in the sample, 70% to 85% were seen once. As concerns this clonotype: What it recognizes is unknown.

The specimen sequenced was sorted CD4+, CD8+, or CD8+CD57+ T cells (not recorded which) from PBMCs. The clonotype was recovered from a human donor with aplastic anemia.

DNA for the CDR3: TGTGCCAGCAGCGTCGAGCCAGACGGGCCAGCCCCTCACTACTTC. Translated: CASSVEPDGPAPHYF. The chain couples TRBV7-8 to TRBJ2-5; D unresolved. Germline-derived CDR1 and CDR2 are SGHVS and FQNEAQ. Trimming cost V 5 bases and J 14 bases, with 27 bases left between them. The CDR3 contains 15 residues.